Presented here are 30 T cell receptor beta chains from one specimen sequenced in a study of shared clonotypes between healthy human individuals. Only in-frame clones appear in the TCRdb table, and some are missing; sequencing was by immunoSEQ multiplex PCR. This table has about 680,000 clones, 73% appearing once. What was sequenced was memory CD4+ T cells sorted from blood. The subset is: CD45RA-negative fraction. These receptors came from a woman aged 25-40 years in good health.

This rearrangement joins TRBV7-8 to TRBJ2-1; the match to TRBD2 covers 11 bases. V was clipped by 5 bases and J by 5 bases; unmatched bases: 5. The germline V gene has CDR1 SGHVS and CDR2 FQNEAQ. CDR3 size: 15 residues. The CDR3 nucleotides read TGTGCCAGCAGCAAGCCTAGCGGGAGGAACAATGAGCAGTTCTTC. Translating gives CASSKPSGRNNEQFF.

The rearrangement joins TRBV28 to TRBJ2-6, with 9 bases identical to TRBD1. Germline-derived CDR1 and CDR2 are MDHEN and SYDVKM. J lost 1 base, V lost 3 bases, and 7 bases had no gene match. The CDR3 is 18 amino acids. CDR3 residues: CASSFWGQGLSGANVLTF. CDR3 bases: TGTGCCAGCAGTTTTTGGGGACAGGGATTGTCTGGGGCCAACGTCCTGACTTTC.

The chain is built from TRBV2 and TRBJ1-1; D call uncertain. The CDR3 loop spans 12 amino acids. V was shortened by 6 bases and J by 1 base, with 6 bases between the two germline ends. Looked up from germline, CDR1 is SNHLY and CDR2 is FYNNEI. The CDR3 nucleotides are TGTGCCAGCAGACTACAGAACACTGAAGCTTTCTTT. This sequence encodes CASRLQNTEAFF.

This clone showed up many times. The germline gene is not matched at one end of the junction; a read error may be the cause. The chain recombines TRBV11-2 with TRBJ2-5, with 7 positions matching TRBD2. The CDR3 consists of 15 residues. The germline CDR1 and CDR2 sequences are SGHAT and FQNNGV. The CDR3 sequence: CASNLGPGGEETQYF. The CDR3 DNA follows: TGTGCCAGCAACTTAGGCCCGGGGGGTGAAGAGACCCAGTACTTC.

V gene TRBV19 combines with J gene TRBJ2-7; 7 bases agree with TRBD1. Germline CDR1 LNHDA, CDR2 SQIVND (reference sequence). This CDR3 has 17 amino acids. The J segment lost 0 bases and the V segment lost 1 base, leaving 9 bases of the junction unmatched. CDR3 sequence: CASSIGKGGRSSYEQYF. Written as DNA, the CDR3 is TGTGCCAGTAGTATAGGCAAAGGGGGCAGGAGCTCCTACGAGCAGTACTTC.

The rearrangement joins TRBV28 to TRBJ1-5; tentative D call: TRBD1 (6 bases). Per the germline V gene, CDR1 is MDHEN and CDR2 is SYDVKM. V was trimmed by 7 bases and J by 6 bases, leaving 16 bases between them. The CDR3 has 14 amino acids. DNA of the CDR3: TGTGCCAGCAACGTGGACAGTTTGTCTCAGCCCCAGCATTTT. Its translation is CASNVDSLSQPQHF.

This rearrangement joins TRBV6-7 to TRBJ1-2; D unclear. TRBV6-7 is recorded as an ORF, its role being uncertain. V lost 3 bases and J 4 bases, leaving 15 bases between the germline ends. CDR3 length: 15 residues. In nucleotides, the CDR3 is TGTGCCAGCAGTTATCATTTCGTACGGATCTATGGCTACACCTTC. Encoded protein: CASSYHFVRIYGYTF.

The chain recombines TRBV27 with TRBJ1-1; tentatively, D is TRBD1 (5 bases). Germline loops: CDR1 MNHEY, CDR2 SMNVEV (reference sequence). This CDR3 region has 17 residues. The V end was cut by 2 bases, the J end by 4 bases, with 20 bases between. The CDR3 coding sequence is TGTGCCAGCAGTTTAAGGGGTCAGACGGTCTTGGGCACTGAAGCTTTCTTT. This encodes CASSLRGQTVLGTEAFF.

The chain employs TRBV4-1 and TRBJ2-1; TRBD2 aligns across 11 bases. The CDR3 sequence is 19 residues long. Germline CDR1 MGHRA, CDR2 YSYEKL. J gave up 1 base and V 1 base, and 9 bases lay outside the gene matches. The CDR3 reads CASSQAATSGEHSYNEQFF. CDR3 bases: TGCGCCAGCAGCCAAGCCGCGACTAGCGGGGAACATTCCTACAATGAGCAGTTCTTC.

This clone was counted a few times. This chain connects TRBV15 to TRBJ2-1, with 11 positions matching TRBD2. Looked up from germline, CDR1 is LNHNV and CDR2 is YYDKDF (reference sequence). Losses at the gene ends were 5 bases for V and 13 bases for J; bases not matched to a gene: 19. The length of the CDR3 is 17 residues. CDR3 residues: CATSAQAGTSGIKGQFF. For the CDR3, the DNA is TGTGCCACCAGCGCCCAGGCCGGGACTAGCGGTATCAAAGGACAGTTCTTC.

The chain is built from TRBV29-1 and TRBJ2-7, with 9 bases that match TRBD2. Unmatched junction bases numbered 11, after V lost 4 bases and J lost 4 bases. The CDR3 has 15 amino acids. Germline V gene data show CDR1 as SQVTM and CDR2 as ANQGSEA. The CDR3 spells CSVVPTASGIYEQYF. CDR3 bases: TGCAGCGTTGTCCCGACCGCTAGCGGGATATACGAGCAGTACTTC.

The chain combines TRBV7-2 with TRBJ2-3; D unclear. The V end lost 4 bases, the J end lost 4 bases, and 15 bases lay between the germline ends. CDR1 SGHTA and CDR2 FQGNSA come from the germline V gene. The CDR3 covers 15 residues. In DNA, the CDR3 is TGTGCCAGCAGCTCTACCGCGCTGACTTCAGATACGCAGTATTTT. This codes for CASSSTALTSDTQYF.

DNA of the CDR3: TGTGCCAGCAGCCAAGTTGGAGGAACCTTCGGAGGCTACACCTTC. It encodes CASSQVGGTFGGYTF. This chain links TRBV4-2 with TRBJ1-2; D uncertain. The germline V gene has CDR1 LGHNA and CDR2 YNFKEQ. CDR3 size: 15 residues. V was clipped by 1 base and J by 8 bases, with 17 bases between them.

This chain joins TRBV5-5 and TRBJ2-1; the D is unclear. The CDR3 extends over 13 amino acids. The germline V and J ends were trimmed by 0 bases and 5 bases, with 6 bases remaining between them. Germline-derived CDR1 and CDR2 are SGHKS and YYEKEE (reference sequence). The CDR3 loop reads CASSLGPNNEQFF. The CDR3 region has the DNA TGTGCCAGCAGCTTGGGACCTAACAATGAGCAGTTCTTC. The variable domain in full, with the rest retrieved from reference TRBV5-5 and TRBJ2-1, is DAGVTQSPTHLIKTRGQQVTLRCSPISGHKSVSWYQQVLGQGPQFIFQYYEKEERGRGNFPDRFSARQFPNYSSELNVNALLLGDSALYLCASSLGPNNEQFFGPGTRLTVL.

This rearrangement joins TRBV30 to TRBJ2-2, with 10 bases lining up with TRBD2. V trimming: 3 bases; J trimming: 8 bases; junction bases outside the gene matches: 6. The CDR3 loop spans 14 amino acids. CDR1 GTSNPN and CDR2 SVGIG come from the germline V gene (reference sequence). CDR3 nucleotide sequence: TGTGCCTGGAGCCCGGGACTAGCGAGGGGGGAGCTGTTTTTT. Protein product: CAWSPGLARGELFF. The full variable domain, completed using reference TRBV30 and TRBJ2-2, is SQTIHQWPATLVQPVGSPLSLECTVEGTSNPNLYWYRQAAGRGLQLLFYSVGIGQISSEVPQNLSASRPQDRQFILSSKKLLLSDSGFYLCAWSPGLARGELFFGEGSRLTVL.

CDR3 sequence (DNA): TGTGCCAGCAGCAAAGCCGTTGACAGGGACCGTAGCAATGAGCAGTTCTTC. It encodes CASSKAVDRDRSNEQFF. This chain connects TRBV21-1 to TRBJ2-1; the table's D call of TRBD1 was not tested on the DNA. TRBV21-1 is described as a pseudogene. The CDR3 extends over 17 amino acids.

The rearrangement links TRBV11-1 to TRBJ2-1; 11 bases are shared with TRBD2. Trimming took 1 base from V and 7 from J; bases not matched to a gene: 3. The CDR3 sequence is 15 residues long. In germline, CDR1 is SGHAT, CDR2 FQDESV (reference sequence). This CDR3 is CASSLVLAGGNEQFF. CDR3 in DNA: TGTGCCAGCAGCTTAGTCTTAGCGGGAGGGAATGAGCAGTTCTTC.

The genes are TRBV11-1 and TRBJ2-1, with 7 bases fitting TRBD2. This CDR3 region has 15 residues. The trim removed 3 bases at V and 5 bases at J, leaving 7 bases unmatched. The germline V gene has CDR1 SGHAT and CDR2 FQDESV (reference sequence). The DNA of the CDR3 is TGTGCCAGCAGCTTTGGCGGGAGTGGTCACAATGAGCAGTTCTTC. Translation: CASSFGGSGHNEQFF.

V and J are TRBV10-1 and TRBJ2-7, with 8 bases fitting TRBD1. The CDR3 runs 14 residues. Trimming removed 6 bases from V and 7 bases from J; junction bases left unmatched: 11. Per the germline V gene, CDR1 is WNHNN and CDR2 is SYGVQD (reference sequence). This CDR3 reads CASSADRGLGEQYF. The CDR3 nucleotides read TGCGCCAGCAGCGCTGACAGGGGACTTGGAGAGCAGTACTTC.

V is TRBV28 and J is TRBJ1-2, with TRBD1 matching 10 bases. V lost 6 bases to trimming and J lost 7 bases; unmatched junction nucleotides: 8. Germline V gene data show CDR1 as MDHEN and CDR2 as SYDVKM. This CDR3 is built from 14 residues. The CDR3 nucleotides read TGTGCCAGCAGACGCCCGACAGGGGGCGTTGGCTACACCTTC. It specifies CASRRPTGGVGYTF.

This clone has a handful of counts. The V call is TRBV28, the J call TRBJ2-7; 13 nucleotides line up with TRBD2. The CDR3 consists of 15 residues. Germline V gene sequence: CDR1 MDHEN, CDR2 SYDVKM. After removal of 4 bases from V and 7 bases from J, the junction contained 7 bases not matched to a gene. CDR3 region: CASSSGLAGVREQYF. The CDR3, as DNA: TGTGCCAGCAGTTCTGGACTAGCGGGAGTTCGAGAGCAGTACTTC.

This clone was counted a single time. The gene calls are TRBV21-1 and TRBJ2-1; whether TRBD2, the table's D call, matches the DNA was not checked. TRBV21-1 is classified as a pseudogene. This CDR3 region has 16 residues. CDR3 coding DNA: TGTGCCAGCAGCATTATGACTAGCCGGCCTCCAAATGAGCAGTTCTTC. Translation gives CASSIMTSRPPNEQFF.

V and J are TRBV28 and TRBJ2-7; D gene unclear. V lost 6 bases, J lost 3 bases, and 12 bases lay in between. From germline, CDR1 is MDHEN and CDR2 SYDVKM. The CDR3 is made up of 13 amino acids. DNA for the CDR3: TGTGCCAGCAGCCACGCCCGCAACTACGAGCAGTACTTC. Translation: CASSHARNYEQYF.

This chain joins TRBV7-2 and TRBJ2-3; 11 bases align to TRBD1. The V and J ends lost 1 base and 5 bases, in that order; junction bases with no gene match: 11. The CDR3 has 18 residues. CDR1 is SGHTA, CDR2 FQGNSA, per germline. The CDR3 here is CASSLEGQGAELGDTQYF. The CDR3 coding sequence is TGTGCCAGCAGCTTAGAAGGACAGGGGGCCGAACTAGGAGATACGCAGTATTTT.

This chain uses TRBV11-2 with TRBJ2-1; 8 nucleotides align to TRBD2. The CDR3 runs to 13 residues. CDR1 is SGHAT and CDR2 is FQNNGV in the germline V gene. V was clipped by 8 bases and J by 9 bases; unmatched bases: 9. The CDR3: CASGGRRVGEQFF. The CDR3 DNA is TGTGCCAGCGGCGGGAGGAGGGTGGGTGAGCAGTTCTTC. The full variable domain, rest sourced from reference TRBV11-2 and TRBJ2-1, is EAGVAQSPRYKIIEKRQSVAFWCNPISGHATLYWYQQILGQGPKLLIQFQNNGVVDDSQLPKDRFSAERLKGVDSTLKIQPAKLEDSAVYLCASGGRRVGEQFFGPGTRLTVL.

The chain employs TRBV9 and TRBJ1-2, with TRBD1 as a possible D gene (5 bases). Looked up from germline, CDR1 is SGDLS and CDR2 is YYNGEE. The CDR3 contains 14 residues. The V end was cut by 0 bases, the J end by 4 bases, with 10 bases between. CDR3 residues: CASSVEDSSYGYTF. For the CDR3, the DNA is TGTGCCAGCAGCGTAGAAGACAGTAGCTATGGCTACACCTTC. Looking up the rest from reference TRBV9 and TRBJ1-2 gives the full variable domain: DSGVTQTPKHLITATGQRVTLRCSPRSGDLSVYWYQQSLDQGLQFLIQYYNGEERAKGNILERFSAQQFPDLHSELNLSSLELGDSALYFCASSVEDSSYGYTFGSGTRLTVV.

J is TRBJ1-2 and V is TRBV28; TRBD1 aligns across 10 bases. Germline CDR1 MDHEN, CDR2 SYDVKM. The CDR3 runs to 15 residues. Trimming took 6 bases from V and 8 from J; bases not matched to a gene: 12. The DNA of the CDR3 is TGTGCCAGCAGCGCCCAGGGACAGGGGTCCCAAGGCTACACCTTC. It is translated as CASSAQGQGSQGYTF.

The V call is TRBV4-2, the J call TRBJ2-3; D possibly corresponds to TRBD2 (7 bases). Germline-derived CDR1 and CDR2 are LGHNA and YNFKEQ. Between the trimmed V and J ends, which lost 1 base and 4 bases, there was a span of 12 bases. This CDR3 contains 15 residues. The CDR3 sequence: CASSQGGREPDTQYF. The CDR3 DNA follows: TGTGCCAGCAGCCAAGGGGGGCGGGAGCCAGATACGCAGTATTTT.

On this clone: Other DNA sequences in the same sample also yield this CDR3. V gene TRBV6-1 combines with J gene TRBJ1-4; TRBD1 might be the D (5 bases). V was pared by 1 base and J by 7 bases, with 10 bases between. Germline values: CDR1 MNHNS, CDR2 SASEGT. The CDR3 totals 14 residues. The DNA for the CDR3 is TGTGCCAGCAGTGAAGGGGGCGAGGGTGAAAAACTGTTTTTT. Its translation: CASSEGGEGEKLFF.

The chain carries TRBV2 and TRBJ2-2; D might be TRBD1 or TRBD2, each matching 5 bases. The CDR3 is made up of 14 amino acids. Trimming stripped 6 bases from V and 6 bases from J, with 14 bases between. Per the germline V gene, CDR1 is SNHLY and CDR2 is FYNNEI. The chain's CDR3 is CASRGVFGAGELFF. In nucleotides, the CDR3 is TGTGCCAGCAGGGGGGTTTTTGGAGCCGGGGAGCTGTTTTTT. The entire variable domain, with the rest obtained from reference TRBV2 and TRBJ2-2, is as follows: EPEVTQTPSHQVTQMGQEVILRCVPISNHLYFYWYRQILGQKVEFLVSFYNNEISEKSEIFDDQFSVERPDGSNFTLKIRSTKLEDSAMYFCASRGVFGAGELFFGEGSRLTVL.